The rows below give T cell receptor beta chains drawn from one sample of a study of cytomegalovirus exposure and HLA in healthy donors. The data were produced by immunoSEQ multiplex PCR, yet TCRdb's version contains in-frame clones alone and is incomplete. This table holds under 200,000 clones, around 68% found once. The sample comprised PBMCs. The receptors stem from a man aged 50-59 years in good health and CMV-seronegative. The CDR3 runs from the conserved cysteine through the conserved F or W. The D gene is left open where the match is weak. Clone sizes are given selectively: once, few, many, or a class where the clone is expanded.

TRBD2 | TRBJ2-7 | TRBV2 | NA | TGTGCCAGCAGCCCCCAGCGGGGGAGCCACGAGCAGTACTTC | CASSPQRGSHEQYF
TRBD1 | TRBJ2-7 | TRBV13 | NA | TGTGCCAGCAGCACCTTATGGGACAGCTCCTACGAGCAGTACTTC | CASSTLWDSSYEQYF
NA | TRBJ2-6 | TRBV6-6 | NA | TGTGCCAGCAGTCACGAGGGCTCTGGGGCCAACGTCCTGACTTTC | CASSHEGSGANVLTF
TRBD1 | TRBJ1-5 | TRBV28 | few | TGTGCCAGCAGTCCCGGGACAGGGGGCTCGCTGAATCAGCCCCAGCATTTT | CASSPGTGGSLNQPQHF
NA | TRBJ1-1 | TRBV6-1 | NA | TGTGCCAGCAGCGAGGGGGGGGTGAACACTGAAGCTTTCTTT | CASSEGGVNTEAFF
TRBD2 | TRBJ2-7 | TRBV2 | NA | TGTGCCAGCAGATCGCAGGGACTAGTTTACGAGCAGTACTTC | CASRSQGLVYEQYF
NA | TRBJ2-5 | TRBV2 | few | TGTGCCTCCAGTGGGGCGCAAGAGACCCAGTACTTC | CASSGAQETQYF
NA | TRBJ1-3 | TRBV2 | NA | TGTGCCAGCAGTGAATGGGGGGAGGGGGCTGGAAACACCATATATTTT | CASSEWGEGAGNTIYF
NA | TRBJ1-5 | TRBV11-2 | NA | TGTGCCAGCAGCTTAGACGCGGGCAATCAGCCCCAGCATTTT | CASSLDAGNQPQHF
NA | TRBJ1-2 | TRBV28 | NA | TGTGCCAGCAGTTTAGCAGCAACAGGGAACTATGGCTACACCTTC | CASSLAATGNYGYTF
NA | TRBJ1-1 | TRBV5-1 | few | TGCGCCAGCAGCTTGGTACCAGGTACTGAAGCTTTCTTT | CASSLVPGTEAFF
TRBD2 | TRBJ2-5 | TRBV7-2 | once | TGTGCCAGCAGCCTCCTTCAGGGCGGGGGGGGGTACCAAGAGACCCAGTACTTC | CASSLLQGGGGYQETQYF
NA | TRBJ1-1 | TRBV5-1 | few | TGCGCCAGCAGCTTGGAGGGGCAGAGGACTGAAGCTTTCTTT | CASSLEGQRTEAFF
NA | TRBJ1-6 | TRBV7-9 | NA | TGTGCCAGCAGCTTACGGGACACTGGTAATTCACCCCTCCACTTT | CASSLRDTGNSPLHF
NA | TRBJ1-1 | TRBV6-1 | few | TGTGCCAGCAGTGCCAGGGGCACTGAAGCTTTCTTT | CASSARGTEAFF
NA | TRBJ2-2 | TRBV7-9 | NA | TGTGCCAGCAGCTTACTAGCTTCCGGGGAGCTGTTTTTT | CASSLLASGELFF
TRBD2 | TRBJ2-3 | TRBV28 | NA | TGTGCCAGCAGTACTACTAGCGGGGGGGCGTATACGCAGTATTTT | CASSTTSGGAYTQYF
NA | TRBJ1-2 | TRBV5-1 | NA | TGCGCCAGCAGCTTGAGAGGGGCGGGAAACTATGGCTACACCTTC | CASSLRGAGNYGYTF
NA | TRBJ2-7 | TRBV5-1 | NA | TGCGCCAGCAGCTCCGAGGCCTACGAGCAGTACTTC | CASSSEAYEQYF
TRBD1 | TRBJ2-7 | TRBV27 | NA | TGTGCCAGCAATCCACAGGGGGCCTACGAGCAGTACTTC | CASNPQGAYEQYF
TRBD1 | TRBJ2-4 | TRBV18 | once | TGTGCCAGCTCACCTAGGACAGGCGAGGGAAACATTCAGTACTTC | CASSPRTGEGNIQYF
TRBD2 | TRBJ2-5 | TRBV7-7 | NA | TGTGCCAGCAGCCTCGGGACTAGCGGGGGGGCTGAGACCCAGTACTTC | CASSLGTSGGAETQYF